A single sample gave rise to the 5 T cell receptor beta chains below, sequenced in a study of PD-1 blockade in classical Hodgkin lymphoma. TCRdb's table, derived via immunoSEQ multiplex PCR, lists solely in-frame clones and lacks some. Of tens of thousands of clones in the sample, roughly 91% were seen once. Time point noted: newly diagnosed, previously untreated cHL patient sample. The sequencing sample was made of peripheral blood mononuclear cells (PBMCs). The receptors were gathered from a human donor with classical Hodgkin lymphoma.

This sequence joins TRBV5-4 and TRBJ2-1; 12 positions agree with TRBD2. This CDR3 region has 15 residues. Trimming took 2 bases from V and 9 from J; bases not matched to a gene: 6. Per the germline V gene, CDR1 is SGHNT and CDR2 is YYREEE (reference sequence). CDR3 DNA sequence: TGTGCCAGCAGCTTCCCTAGCGGGAGGGCCGGTGAGCAGTTCTTC. This encodes CASSFPSGRAGEQFF.

The V and J genes are TRBV7-6 and TRBJ1-1; 7 nucleotides agree with TRBD1. Trimming cost V 8 bases and J 2 bases; bases outside gene matches: 5. Germline V gene data show CDR1 as SGHVS and CDR2 as FNYEAQ. This CDR3 has 13 amino acids. CDR3 amino acids: CASLDRANTEAFF. CDR3 DNA sequence: TGTGCCAGCTTAGACAGGGCAAACACTGAAGCTTTCTTT. Using reference TRBV7-6 and TRBJ1-1 for the parts outside the CDR3, the full variable domain is GAGVSQSPRYKVTKRGQDVALRCDPISGHVSLYWYRQALGQGPEFLTYFNYEAQQDKSGLPNDRFSAERPEGSISTLTIQRTEQRDSAMYRCASLDRANTEAFFGQGTRLTVV.

V usage is TRBV7-3 and J usage is TRBJ2-1; the D is unclear. Looked up from germline, CDR1 is SGHTA and CDR2 is FQGTGA. The CDR3 loop spans 13 amino acids. Trimming left V 3 bases short and J 5 bases short, with 8 bases between. The CDR3 is CASSFGKNNEQFF. DNA of the CDR3: TGTGCCAGCAGCTTCGGAAAAAACAATGAGCAGTTCTTC.

Remarks on this clone: Other DNA sequences in the same sample also yield this CDR3. The chain links TRBV27 to TRBJ2-1; weak D call: TRBD1 (5 bases). Germline V CDR1 and CDR2: MNHEY, SMNVEV (reference sequence). Trimming removed 5 bases at V and 1 base at J, with 9 bases between. The CDR3 runs 14 residues. CDR3 coding DNA: TGTGCCAGCAGTCCCGACAGTTCCTACAATGAGCAGTTCTTC. Amino acids: CASSPDSSYNEQFF.

The chain joins TRBV19 to TRBJ2-5; unclear D gene. This CDR3 is built from 14 residues. With 3 bases removed from V and 4 bases from J, the gap between germline ends came to 12 bases. CDR1 and CDR2 from the germline V gene are LNHDA and SQIVND (reference sequence). The CDR3 region has the DNA TGTGCCAGTAGTATCCGACCGGGTGGAGAGACCCAGTACTTC. The encoded protein is CASSIRPGGETQYF.